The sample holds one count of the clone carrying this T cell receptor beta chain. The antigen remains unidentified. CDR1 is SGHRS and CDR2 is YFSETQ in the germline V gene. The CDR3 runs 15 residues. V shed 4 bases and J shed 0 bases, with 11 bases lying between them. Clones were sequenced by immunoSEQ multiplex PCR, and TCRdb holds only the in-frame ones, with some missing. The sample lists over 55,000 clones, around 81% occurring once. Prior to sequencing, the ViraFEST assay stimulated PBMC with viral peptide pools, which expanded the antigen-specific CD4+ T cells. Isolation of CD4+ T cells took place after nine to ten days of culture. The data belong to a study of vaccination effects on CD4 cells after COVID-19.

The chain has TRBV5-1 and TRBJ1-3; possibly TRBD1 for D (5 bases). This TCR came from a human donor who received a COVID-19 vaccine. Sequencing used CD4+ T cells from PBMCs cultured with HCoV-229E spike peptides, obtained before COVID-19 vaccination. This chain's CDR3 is CASSPPGTSGNTIYF. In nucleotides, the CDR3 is TGCGCCAGCAGCCCCCCGGGGACCTCTGGAAACACCATATATTTT. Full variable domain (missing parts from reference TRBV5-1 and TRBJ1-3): KAGVTQTPRYLIKTRGQQVTLSCSPISGHRSVSWYQQTPGQGLQFLFEYFSETQRNKGNFPGRFSGRQFSNSRSEMNVSTLELGDSALYLCASSPPGTSGNTIYFGEGSWLTVV.